This TCR beta chain was sequenced during a study of blood T cells in healthy people across ages (dated by TCRdb to about 2015). With regard to the full study: In model experiments, template switching captured about one uniquely barcoded TCR beta cDNA molecule for every two T cells. The study measured age-related changes in TCR beta repertoire diversity using deep sequencing normalized with unique cDNA molecular identifiers. Donors were grouped into four age groups: young (average roughly 17 years), middle-aged (39), aged (roughly 62) and long-lived (just over 80). Two additional independent replicas of 1 million unique cDNA reads from the same blood draw were analyzed for two donors (one aged 18 to 30 and one aged 80 or older).

Study-level results and caveats: Compared with the aged group, the long-lived group had more naive CD4+ T cells, fewer expanded clones and increased TCR diversity, a pattern suggesting age selection. Observed TCR beta diversity per million T cells fell roughly linearly with age, and a significant reduction was already apparent by age roughly 40. Since profiling was done on bulk unsorted PBMCs, naive and antigen-experienced compartments could not be conclusively compared. Estimates of total diversity based on one million sequenced T cells were considered lower bounds and underestimates. Observed TCR beta diversity correlated strongly with the percentage of naive T cells measured by flow cytometry. Because the CMV infection status of the donors was unknown, age-related changes in expanded clonotypes may potentially have been confounded.

The library was prepared using 5' RACE. The sample was run on an Illumina HiSeq 2500. A second PCR of roughly 7 to 11 cycles was performed with a sample-barcoded 5' primer and a J-beta primer mix. A unique molecular identifier was introduced onto each TCR beta cDNA molecule by a template-switch 5' adaptor carrying 12 random nucleotides. Each sample yielded at least 2.5 million CDR3-containing paired-end reads. The Mint cDNA synthesis kit, primed by a TRBC-specific oligonucleotide, was used to synthesize first-strand cDNA from all RNA. All cDNA was treated with uracil-DNA glycosylase and then went through a first 18-cycle PCR with the universal primers M1SS and BC2_uni_R. As for the original processing: For normalization, 1 million high-quality reads were randomly selected from each sample, with every read carrying a distinct molecular identifier. Instead of being binned into consensus sequences, reads that shared molecular identifiers were thrown out. CDR3 identification, clonotype clustering and error correction used MiTCR with a Q25 quality threshold and the strictest error-elimination algorithm. Lower-bound total TCR beta diversity was estimated with a nonparametric unseen species model using Euler transformation. The raw public reads went through TCRdb reprocessing: fastp at Q25, MiXCR clone calling, in-frame beta chains kept. Entries that share a CDR3 protein sequence are merged under the most common genes and DNA. None of the V and J calls come from the authors' own analysis; TCRdb made them. The sample yields 600,000 to 900,000 distinct CDR3 sequences; under 30% were counted once. The ten largest make up around 2.9% of the sample.

The germline ends are 14 bases apart after V is trimmed by 7 bases and J by 5 bases. Spanning cysteine to phenylalanine, the CDR3 consists of 13 amino acids. Of the read, only the CDR3 DNA is kept; its 39 bases are in frame from base 1. CDR1 ENHRY and CDR2 SYGVKD are derived from the germline V gene. Systemically healthy Caucasian individuals from Russia, 39 in total and aged roughly 6 to 100 years, were included as donors. Ten milliliters of peripheral blood were drawn from each donor into EDTA-treated Vacutainer tubes. PBMCs were isolated by Ficoll-Paque density-gradient centrifugation, with at least 7 million obtained per sample. Total RNA, at least 6 micrograms per sample, was extracted from PBMCs with Trizol reagent. The percentages of naive CD45RAhigh/CD27high T cells were determined by flow cytometry on a PBMC aliquot from every donor. Notes on this clonotype: What antigen it recognizes has not been identified. The sample holds no much larger clone one base away, and base qualities are not on file.

Another study also made use of these data, one on T cells of mothers and their children. The second investigation adds: Nine systemically healthy Caucasian individuals served as donors, namely three mothers together with their six children. cDNA synthesis consumed the entire amount of extracted RNA, loaded at 1.5 ug RNA in each 15 ul reaction. In the second PCR, sample barcodes and 2-4 random nucleotides were introduced via the M1S primer. Each mother yielded over 8.5 million TCR beta CDR3 reads and each child 2.5 million to 3 million reads. TCR recombination output is similarly shaped by thymic selection in related and unrelated pairs, with a minor effect exerted by inherited differences. Normalized repertoire overlap was always found to be slightly, but never significantly, higher in related mother-child pairs than in unrelated mother-child pairs. With a sensitivity of approximately 93 clones per million clonotypes, no persistent microchimeric T cell clones were detected. To look for features that set related mother-child pairs apart from unrelated individuals, the researchers ran deep NGS to compare the TCR beta repertoires of mothers and children. Mothers averaged about 37 +/- 4 years of age and children averaged roughly 10 +/- 4 years. After adapter ligation with NEBNext reagents, the libraries were sequenced on Illumina HiSeq 2000 with 100+100 nt paired-end reads. To prevent cross-contamination, the mother and child libraries were prepared one month apart and sequenced in separate runs. For each donor, somewhere between roughly 450,000 and 2,000,000 distinct TCR beta clonotypes were identified. Naive TCR beta clonotypes were estimated from low-frequency clonotypes matched to each donor's FACS-determined naive share, without sorting.

The sequenced sample consisted of blood. The receptor was derived from a boy between 5 and 17 years old in good health. The rearrangement combines TRBV10-3 with TRBJ2-5; TRBD2 is possibly the D segment (5 matching bases). The nucleotide sequence is TGTGCCATCAACGGTCAGCGAGGGGAGACCCAGTACTTC. This translates into CAINGQRGETQYF.